The present T cell receptor (beta chain) was sequenced within a study of identical twins. This clonotype showed up just once. TCRdb itself ran the 5' RACE reads through MiXCR, one entry per CDR3 protein. The repertoire holds some 1,600,000 distinct CDR3 sequences, with less than 40% as singletons. Germline V gene data show CDR1 as LGHDT and CDR2 as YNNKEL (reference sequence). V lost 1 base, J lost 7 bases, and 29 bases lay in between. CDR3 length: 19 residues. Sequenced material: cord blood. This receptor was identified in a newborn girl in good health. The gene calls are TRBV3-1 and TRBJ2-7; TRBD2 might be the D (6 bases). CDR3 protein: CASSQVWSEWWPSDNEQYF. CDR3 DNA: TGTGCCAGCAGCCAAGTCTGGTCTGAGTGGTGGCCTAGCGACAATGAGCAGTACTTC.